This T cell receptor beta chain was documented in a study of blood T cell repertoires in COVID-19. Original handling: Nucleated cell number was recorded as an estimate derived from reference gene primer amplification. Libraries were prepared by immunoSEQ multiplex PCR; TCRdb keeps only in-frame clonotypes and omits some of them. The V and J calls and the clone size are those of that table, but D and trimming were determined from the DNA. The table has approximately 100,000 clones, around 85% seen once. The receptor's source is a woman between 65 and 79 years old with active or convalescent COVID-19. The sample comprised peripheral blood.

The CDR3: CASSVQTSGGSNEQFF. The CDR3 nucleotides read TGTGCCAGCAGCGTGCAGACTAGCGGGGGCTCCAATGAGCAGTTCTTC. The chain carries TRBV9 and TRBJ2-1; 12 positions match TRBD2. With 2 bases clipped from V and 6 bases from J, the junction kept 6 bases outside the gene matches. Germline values: CDR1 SGDLS, CDR2 YYNGEE. The CDR3 extends over 16 amino acids.